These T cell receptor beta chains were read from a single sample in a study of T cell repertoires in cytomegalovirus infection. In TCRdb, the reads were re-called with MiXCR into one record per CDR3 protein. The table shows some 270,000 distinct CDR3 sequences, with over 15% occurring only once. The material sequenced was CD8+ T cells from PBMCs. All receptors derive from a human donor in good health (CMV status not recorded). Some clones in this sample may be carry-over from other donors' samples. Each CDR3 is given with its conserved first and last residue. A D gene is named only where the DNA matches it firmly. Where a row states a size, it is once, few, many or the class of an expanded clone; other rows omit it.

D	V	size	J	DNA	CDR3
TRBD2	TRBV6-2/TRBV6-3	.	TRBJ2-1	TGTGCCAGCAGTTACCATCTAGCGGGGGGGCTCTACAATGAGCAGTTCTTC	CASSYHLAGGLYNEQFF
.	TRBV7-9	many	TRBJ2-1	TGTGCCAGCAGCTCGAGCTCCCCTAGCCCATCCTACAATGAGCAGTTCTTC	CASSSSSPSPSYNEQFF
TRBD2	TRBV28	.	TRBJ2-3	TGTGCCAGCAGTTTACCCTTGGACGGGGGGGATACGCAGTATTTT	CASSLPLDGGDTQYF
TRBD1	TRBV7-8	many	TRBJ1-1	TGTGCCAGCAGCTTTGGGACAGTCAACACTGAAGCTTTCTTT	CASSFGTVNTEAFF
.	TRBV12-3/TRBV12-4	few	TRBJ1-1	TGTGCCAGCGCCCCCGGGGGGGGCACTGAAGCTTTCTTT	CASAPGGGTEAFF
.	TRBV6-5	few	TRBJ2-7	TGTGCCAGCAGTTACTCCGGGAGCTCCTACGAGCAGTACTTC	CASSYSGSSYEQYF
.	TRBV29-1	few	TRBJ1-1	TGCAGCGTCACCCGGGATAGACCTGAAGCTTTCTTT	CSVTRDRPEAFF
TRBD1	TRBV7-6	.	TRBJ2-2	TGTGCCAGCAGCTTAGTCTCCGAACGGACAGGGGTATTTCAGACCGGGGAGCTGTTTTTT	CASSLVSERTGVFQTGELFF
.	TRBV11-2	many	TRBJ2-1	TGTGCCAGCAGCTTAGAGAGGGACGCAAGTTCCTACAATGAGCAGTTCTTC	CASSLERDASSYNEQFF
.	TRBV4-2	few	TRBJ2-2	TGTGCCAGCACCGACCCGGGCGGGGATTACACCGGGGAGCTGTTTTTT	CASTDPGGDYTGELFF
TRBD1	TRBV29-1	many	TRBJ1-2	TGCAGCGTTGAACATCGGGACAGGTCGGCTGGCTACACCTTC	CSVEHRDRSAGYTF
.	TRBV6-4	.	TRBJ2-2	TGTGCCAGCATCTCGCGGGGACAGAGGAACACCGGGGAGCTGTTTTTT	CASISRGQRNTGELFF
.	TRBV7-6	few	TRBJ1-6	TGTGCCAGCAGCTTACCACAAGGACCCCTCCACTTT	CASSLPQGPLHF
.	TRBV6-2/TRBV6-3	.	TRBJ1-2	TGTGCCAGCAGTTTTGGTGACACGCGGTATGGCTACACCTTC	CASSFGDTRYGYTF
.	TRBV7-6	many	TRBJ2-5	TGTGCCAGCAGCTCGACAGCAATGCCTTGGGAGACCCAGTACTTC	CASSSTAMPWETQYF
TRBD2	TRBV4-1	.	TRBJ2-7	TGCGCCAGCAGCCAAGAGAAGCGGGGGGGCTACGAGCAGTACTTC	CASSQEKRGGYEQYF
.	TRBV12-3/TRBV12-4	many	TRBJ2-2	TGTGCCAGCAGCCCTAGTCCGCCCACCGGGGAGCTGTTTTTT	CASSPSPPTGELFF
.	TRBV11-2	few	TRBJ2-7	TGTGCTTCGTCAGAGGTTTTTGGAGGTTCCTACGAGCAGTACTTC	CASSEVFGGSYEQYF
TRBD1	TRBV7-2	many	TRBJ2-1	TGTGCCAGCAGCCCAGGGACAGGGGGGAACTCCTACAATGAGCAGTTCTTC	CASSPGTGGNSYNEQFF
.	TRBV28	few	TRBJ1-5	TGTGCCAGCAGTTTAAAAGGTGGGGCAGGGTTCAACCTCGAATTCAATCAGCCCCAGCATTTT	CASSLKGGAGFNLEFNQPQHF
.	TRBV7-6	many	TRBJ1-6	TGTGCCAGCAGCCCAGGGGACTTTTCACCCCTCCACTTT	CASSPGDFSPLHF
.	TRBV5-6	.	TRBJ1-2	TGTGCCAGCAGTTCCGACATCTCCTATGGCTACACCTTC	CASSSDISYGYTF
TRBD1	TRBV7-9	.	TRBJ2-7	TGTGCCAGCAGATTGACAGGGGCTACCTACGAGCAGTACTTC	CASRLTGATYEQYF
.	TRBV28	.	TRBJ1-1	TGTGCCAGCAGTTTTGCGGGAGTGCGCACTGAAGCTTTCTTT	CASSFAGVRTEAFF
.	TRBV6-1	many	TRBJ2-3	TGTGCCAGCAAGGGAAGCACAGATACGCAGTATTTT	CASKGSTDTQYF
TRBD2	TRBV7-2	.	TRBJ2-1	TGTGCCAGCAGCTTAGTTGGACTAGCGGGGGGGTACAATGAGCAGTTCTTC	CASSLVGLAGGYNEQFF
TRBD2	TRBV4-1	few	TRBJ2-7	TGCGCCAGCAGCCAAGAGTGGGCTAGCGGTTCCTACGAGCAGTACTTC	CASSQEWASGSYEQYF
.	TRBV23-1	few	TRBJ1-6	TGCGCCAGCAGTCACCAGGGCTTAAGGGATTCACCCCTCCACTTT	CASSHQGLRDSPLHF
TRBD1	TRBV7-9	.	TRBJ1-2	TGTGCCAGCAGCTCGGTGACAGGGTCTACCGACTTCCTCTATGGCTACACCTTC	CASSSVTGSTDFLYGYTF
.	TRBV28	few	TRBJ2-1	TGTGCCAGCAGTTCGGGGCCAACGGGGGCCTACAATGAGCAGTTCTTC	CASSSGPTGAYNEQFF